The 9 T cell receptor beta chains below were found in one sample sequenced in a study of regulatory T cells in long-lasting Graves disease. Regarding time point: newly diagnosed GD, antithyroid drugs for less than 3 months. Construction of the TCR library relied on RNA isolated from PBMCs. Assembly of TCR beta libraries relied on iRepertoire HTBI primers together with Arm-PCR of CDR3 regions. TCRdb ran MiXCR on the multiplex PCR reads and lists one entry per CDR3 protein. The data show 440,000 or so distinct CDR3 sequences, around 14% seen once. These data were also filed under a second study, of T cells in Graves' hyperthyroidism and ophthalmopathy.

Sequenced material: peripheral blood mononuclear cells (PBMCs), taken at new diagnosis, from a patient treated with antithyroid drugs. The receptors come from a woman aged 30 to 39 with Graves disease.

The CDR3 DNA reads TGTGCCAGCATACCGAGCGGGAGTTCTTACAATGAGCAGTTCTTC. Residues: CASIPSGSSYNEQFF. The chain has TRBV2 and TRBJ2-1; 8 bases fit TRBD2. Germline-derived CDR1 and CDR2 are SNHLY and FYNNEI. V was pared by 7 bases and J by 4 bases, with 9 bases of the junction left unmatched. The CDR3 has 15 residues.

In its sample, this clonotype was seen many times. The chain uses TRBV18 and TRBJ2-7, with 10 bases fitting TRBD1. Trimming cost V 3 bases and J 3 bases; bases outside gene matches: 5. Per germline, CDR1 KGHSH and CDR2 LQKENI. The CDR3 is 15 residues long. CDR3 bases: TGTGCCAGCTCACCCCCGGGACAGGGGTACTACGAGCAGTACTTC. This gives the protein CASSPPGQGYYEQYF.

This clonotype was counted ten times or more. The chain couples TRBV20-1 to TRBJ2-7, with 13 bases identical to TRBD2. CDR1 and CDR2 (germline): DFQATT, SNEGSKA (reference sequence). The CDR3 runs 15 residues. J gave up 6 bases and V 5 bases, and 10 bases lay outside the gene matches. CDR3 sequence reads: CSADTPGLAGLEQYF. CDR3 nucleotide sequence: TGCAGTGCTGATACTCCGGGACTAGCGGGGCTCGAGCAGTACTTC.

CDR3 nucleotides: TGTGCCAGCAGCTTCGGGACAGGGAAGTACTTC. This codes for CASSFGTGKYF. The chain has TRBV7-8 and TRBJ2-4; TRBD1 matches 9 bases. Unmatched junction bases numbered 2, after V lost 3 bases and J lost 14 bases. Germline V CDR1 and CDR2: SGHVS, FQNEAQ. The CDR3 is 11 residues long.

This clonotype has a handful of counts. This may be a read error: a much more frequent sequence differs by one nucleotide. This chain joins TRBV28 and TRBJ1-2, with TRBD1 identical over 8 bases. The CDR3 has 14 amino acids. The germline V gene encodes CDR1 MDHEN and CDR2 SYDVKM. The CDR3 sequence is CTSGGGQANYGYTF. CDR3 in DNA: TGTACCAGCGGGGGGGGACAGGCGAACTATGGCTACACCTTC.

This clonotype was seen repeatedly, ten times or more. The gene calls are TRBV20-1 and TRBJ2-1, with 14 nucleotides matching TRBD2. The length of the CDR3 is 16 residues. V lost 5 bases, J lost 3 bases, and 6 bases stayed unmatched. Germline CDR1 DFQATT, CDR2 SNEGSKA (reference sequence). This CDR3 reads CSAVGTSGSFYNEQFF. CDR3 nucleotides: TGCAGTGCTGTCGGGACTAGCGGGAGTTTCTACAATGAGCAGTTCTTC.

This clonotype has only a few counts. The V and J genes are TRBV12-3 or TRBV12-4 and TRBJ1-1; D is unclear. Trimming took off 6 bases at V and 7 bases at J, with 9 bases between the two ends. CDR3 length: 11 amino acids. CDR3 region: CASSETDEAFF. For the CDR3, the DNA is TGTGCCAGCAGCGAGACGGATGAAGCTTTCTTT.

As for this clonotype: A read error may explain this, as a much larger clone is one base away. The genes are TRBV30 and TRBJ2-5, with D possibly matching TRBD1 (5 bases). Looked up from germline, CDR1 is GTSNPN and CDR2 is SVGIG (reference sequence). CDR3 length: 12 residues. CDR3 loop: CARSVEVGPQYF. CDR3 DNA: TGTGCCCGGAGTGTCGAGGTGGGGCCCCAGTACTTC. Together with reference TRBV30 and TRBJ2-5, the CDR3 gives the full variable domain: SQTIHQWPATLVQPVGSPLSLECTVEGTSNPNLYWYRQAAGRGLQLLFYSVGIGQISSEVPQNLSASRPQDRQFILSSKKLLLSDSGFYLCARSVEVGPQYFGPGTRLLVL.

This clonotype occurred many times. The CDR3 DNA is TGTGCCAGCTCACCCCGTCTGGGGGATCTATGGTACTTC. Its translation is CASSPRLGDLWYF. The chain has TRBV18 and TRBJ2-7; D may match TRBD1 or TRBD2 (5 bases each). The germline V gene has CDR1 KGHSH and CDR2 LQKENI. This CDR3 is 13 amino acids long. V was clipped by 3 bases and J by 12 bases, with 18 bases between them. The whole variable domain, filled in from reference TRBV18 and TRBJ2-7, reads NAGVMQNPRHLVRRRGQEARLRCSPMKGHSHVYWYRQLPEEGLKFMVYLQKENIIDESGMPKERFSAEFPKEGPSILRIQQVVRGDSAAYFCASSPRLGDLWYFGPGTRLTVT.